This passage covers 12 T cell receptor beta chains from one sample sequenced in a study of T-cell reconstitution after alpha-beta-depleted transplantation in children. Unique molecular identifiers were incorporated during preparation of the TCRbeta library. Via MiXCR, TCRdb re-called the PCR reads, giving one row per CDR3 protein. The data contain around 94,000 distinct CDR3 sequences, 4.5% to 7.5% of them singletons. Sequenced material: PBMCs, mostly from graft donor cells, taken 60 days after TCRalphabeta/CD19-depleted stem cell transplant. The receptor source for this set is a female patient under 10 years old who had a stem cell transplant for Fanconi anemia, so the T cells may come from the graft donor.

The chain has TRBV5-1 and TRBJ2-3; no clear D. Germline CDR1 and CDR2: SGHRS and YFSETQ. Trimming removed 5 bases at V and 0 bases at J, with 10 bases between. The CDR3 has 14 amino acids. The CDR3 DNA is TGCGCCAGCAGTCGGTACTCTAGCACAGATACGCAGTATTTT. Protein product: CASSRYSSTDTQYF.

This chain links TRBV7-3 with TRBJ1-6, with D maybe TRBD1 (5 bases). Germline CDR1 reads SGHTA; CDR2 reads FQGTGA. The CDR3 consists of 15 residues. Trimming pared 1 base from V and 6 bases from J, leaving 10 bases between. CDR3 nucleotides: TGTGCCAGCAGCTTAATCGGGGGGAGTAATTCACCCCTCCACTTT. Amino acids: CASSLIGGSNSPLHF.

This clonotype came up many times. The V call is TRBV20-1, the J call TRBJ2-1; 8 bases agree with TRBD2. Germline CDR1 and CDR2: DFQATT and SNEGSKA (reference sequence). The CDR3 loop spans 15 amino acids. The V gene end was trimmed by 5 bases and the J gene end by 0 bases; junction bases not matched to a gene: 6. CDR3 loop: CSAERGWSSYNEQFF. CDR3 DNA sequence: TGCAGTGCTGAGCGGGGGTGGAGCTCCTACAATGAGCAGTTCTTC.

In this sample, this clonotype turned up many times. CDR3: CASSSSGPTYNEQFF. The CDR3 region has the DNA TGTGCCAGCAGTTCAAGCGGGCCCACCTACAATGAGCAGTTCTTC. The V call is TRBV3-1, the J call TRBJ2-1; the D gene is possibly TRBD2 (6 bases). This CDR3 has 15 residues. Germline V gene data show CDR1 as LGHDT and CDR2 as YNNKEL (reference sequence). Trimming took 6 bases from V and 2 from J, leaving 14 bases between them.

This clonotype has at least ten counts. This chain links TRBV20-1 with TRBJ1-5; TRBD1 agrees at 7 bases. CDR3 length: 16 amino acids. CDR1 DFQATT and CDR2 SNEGSKA come from the germline V gene (reference sequence). The trim removed 4 bases at V and 2 bases at J, leaving 11 bases unmatched. The CDR3: CSAIGRGRVGNQPQHF. The CDR3 DNA reads as TGCAGTGCTATTGGTAGGGGGCGGGTGGGCAATCAGCCCCAGCATTTT.

The chain employs TRBV5-5 and TRBJ2-6, with TRBD1 matching 7 bases. Trimming cost V 6 bases and J 7 bases; bases outside gene matches: 19. The CDR3 covers 18 residues. Germline V gene data show CDR1 as SGHKS and CDR2 as YYEKEE (reference sequence). CDR3 residues: CASTLFGQAPGRANVLTF. The CDR3 nucleotides read TGTGCCAGCACCCTTTTCGGACAGGCGCCAGGAAGAGCCAACGTCCTGACTTTC.

This clonotype was counted at least ten times. The chain links TRBV4-1 to TRBJ2-3; the D gene could be TRBD1 or TRBD2 (5 bases each). The V end lost 4 bases, the J end lost 3 bases, and 17 bases lay between the germline ends. Germline assignment: CDR1 MGHRA and CDR2 YSYEKL. The CDR3 has 16 amino acids. The CDR3 nucleotides read TGCGCCAGCAGCCTCGGGGCGGGTGCAGCGACAGATACGCAGTATTTT. Translated, it gives CASSLGAGAATDTQYF.

Points on this clonotype: A read error may explain this, as a much larger clone is one base away. The chain is built from TRBV28 and TRBJ1-5; D uncertain. CDR3 length equals 12 residues. Germline loops: CDR1 MDHEN, CDR2 SYDVKM. CDR3 sequence: CASGLWSQPQHF. In DNA, the CDR3 is TGTGCCAGCGGTTTATGGAGTCAGCCCCAGCATTTT.

This clonotype was counted at least ten times. One end of the junction is discordant with germline, which a read error may explain. The chain is built from TRBV2 and TRBJ1-2, with D perhaps matching TRBD1 (5 bases). Germline CDR1 is SNHLY and CDR2 is FYNNEI. The CDR3 runs to 13 residues. The CDR3 coding sequence is TGTGCCAGCATTGAACCAGGGCACTATGGCTACACCTTC. Translation: CASIEPGHYGYTF.

The table lists this clonotype with many counts. The V gene is TRBV24-1, the J gene TRBJ2-1; D is possibly TRBD1 (6 bases). This CDR3 comprises 14 residues. Germline V lookup: CDR1 KGHDR, CDR2 SFDVKD. With 9 bases removed from V and 0 bases from J, the gap between germline ends came to 11 bases. The CDR3 loop reads CATQDSVSYNEQFF. As DNA, the CDR3 is TGTGCCACCCAGGACAGTGTCTCCTACAATGAGCAGTTCTTC.

This clonotype was picked up many times. This chain connects TRBV7-2 to TRBJ2-5; TRBD2 agrees at 7 bases. This CDR3 has 16 amino acids. Germline-derived CDR1 and CDR2 are SGHTA and FQGNSA. Trimming cost V 5 bases and J 7 bases; bases outside gene matches: 16. The CDR3, as DNA: TGTGCCAGCAGCCTAGAGCGGGAACATTGGAAGGGGACCCAGTACTTC. Amino acid sequence: CASSLEREHWKGTQYF.

This clonotype was counted at least ten times. The chain links TRBV12-3 or TRBV12-4 to TRBJ2-7; 11 bases line up with TRBD1. The CDR3 consists of 16 residues. The J segment lost 5 bases and the V segment lost 3 bases, leaving 9 bases of the junction unmatched. CDR3 nucleotides: TGTGCCAGCAGTTTCTGGGCTAGGACAGGGGGCCACGAGCAGTACTTC. Amino acid sequence: CASSFWARTGGHEQYF.